Following are 6 T cell receptor beta chains from one sample sequenced in a study of cytomegalovirus exposure and HLA in healthy donors (TCRdb year 2017). The receptor library was made with the immunoSEQ multiplex PCR assay. TCRdb obtained this table from immuneACCESS and retained in-frame rearrangements with V and J assigned. These tables miss some clones; where compared with another copy, unresolved V genes account for less than half of the shortfall, and the remainder is unexplained. This sample holds about 56,000 clones; 85% to 90% were observed only once. The top ten clonotypes cover roughly 15% of the sample. Sequenced: PBMCs. These receptors all stem from a woman under 30 in good health and CMV-seronegative.

The rearrangement uses TRBV29-1 and TRBJ1-1, with 10 bases matching TRBD1. V dropped 3 bases and J dropped 6; count of bases not matched to a gene: 4. The CDR3 is 13 amino acids. CDR1 is SQVTM and CDR2 is ANQGSEA in the germline V gene. The CDR3 DNA is TGCAGCGTTGACCCGGGACAGGGGCCTGAAGCTTTCTTT. Translated, it gives CSVDPGQGPEAFF.

In its sample, this clone was seen once. This chain joins TRBV7-8 and TRBJ2-7; TRBD2 aligns across 10 bases. The CDR3 is 15 amino acids. The germline gives CDR1 SGHVS, CDR2 FQNEAQ. The junction had 5 bases not matched to a gene; V was cut back by 3 bases and J by 3 bases. The CDR3 is CASSLPSSGGYEQYF. CDR3 coding DNA: TGTGCCAGCAGCTTGCCGTCTAGCGGGGGCTACGAGCAGTACTTC.

This chain links TRBV7-6 with TRBJ2-5; 10 bases line up with TRBD1. The germline V gene encodes CDR1 SGHVS and CDR2 FNYEAQ. V trimming: 5 bases; J trimming: 4 bases; junction bases outside the gene matches: 10. The CDR3 sequence is 16 residues long. CDR3 amino acids: CASSAISDRGRETQYF. CDR3 nucleotide sequence: TGTGCCAGCAGCGCAATATCGGACAGGGGGAGAGAGACCCAGTACTTC.

The gene calls are TRBV19 and TRBJ1-2; TRBD1 matches at 7 bases. Germline CDR1 LNHDA, CDR2 SQIVND (reference sequence). CDR3 length equals 17 residues. The ends lost 3 bases at V and 8 bases at J; junction bases unmatched: 18. CDR3 amino acids: CASSILRGLGTAEGYTF. The CDR3 DNA reads as TGTGCCAGTAGTATCTTAAGAGGTCTCGGGACAGCGGAGGGCTACACCTTC.

This clone was observed a few times. Other DNA sequences from this sample encode an identical CDR3 as well. The genes are TRBV5-1 and TRBJ1-2; D is perhaps TRBD1 (6 bases). The V end lost 4 bases, the J end lost 8 bases, and 15 bases lay between the germline ends. The V gene's germline CDR1 is SGHRS and CDR2 YFSETQ. There are 13 residues in the CDR3. The DNA of the CDR3 is TGCGCCAGCAGCGGACACAGGGCTAACGGCTACACCTTC. Translating it yields CASSGHRANGYTF.

The chain carries TRBV2 and TRBJ2-2, with 9 bases that match TRBD1. V was pared by 8 bases and J by 7 bases, with 5 bases of the junction left unmatched. Germline V gene data show CDR1 as SNHLY and CDR2 as FYNNEI. This CDR3 comprises 13 residues. The CDR3 loop is CASRDREGGELFF. In nucleotides, the CDR3 is TGTGCCAGCCGGGACAGGGAGGGCGGGGAGCTGTTTTTT.